Listed here are 11 T cell receptor beta chains from one sample, sequenced in a study of T-cell reconstitution after alpha-beta-depleted transplantation in children. Preparing the TCRbeta library involved the use of unique molecular identifiers. TCRdb re-analysed the PCR reads in MiXCR, keeping a single row per CDR3 protein. The table lists over 400,000 distinct CDR3 sequences, around 13% of them singletons. Here the sequenced sample was PBMCs from the stem cell graft donor, taken from the stem cell graft. Receptors were obtained from a human donor who donated a stem cell graft to a child with combined immunodeficiency.

There are a few counts of this clonotype. The chain has TRBV7-3 and TRBJ2-3, with 7 positions matching TRBD1. Trimming at V came to 0 bases and at J to 6 bases, leaving 6 bases not matched to a gene. The germline gives CDR1 SGHTA, CDR2 FQGTGA. The CDR3 totals 15 residues. The CDR3 bases are TGTGCCAGCAGCTTAACGGGACAGATGTTCGATACGCAGTATTTT. This translates into CASSLTGQMFDTQYF.

The chain recombines TRBV12-3 or TRBV12-4 with TRBJ1-5; D remains ambiguous. V was cut by 1 base and J by 2 bases, with 27 bases left in between. This CDR3 region has 21 residues. This chain's CDR3 is CASSLGQGLWVSGYGNQPQHF. CDR3 in DNA: TGTGCCAGCAGTTTAGGCCAAGGGCTATGGGTCTCGGGTTACGGCAATCAGCCCCAGCATTTT.

This clonotype appeared a few times. The rearrangement uses TRBV9 and TRBJ1-6, with 9 bases fitting TRBD1. Germline CDR1 reads SGDLS; CDR2 reads YYNGEE. With V trimmed by 4 bases and J by 5 bases, 7 bases remained unmatched. The CDR3 length is 16 residues. The CDR3 loop is CASSPTGGDDNSPLHF. The CDR3 DNA sequence: TGTGCCAGCAGCCCCACAGGGGGCGATGATAATTCACCCCTCCACTTT.

V gene TRBV29-1 combines with J gene TRBJ1-5; D ambiguous. Between the trimmed V and J ends, which lost 7 bases and 7 bases, there was a span of 17 bases. The CDR3 is made up of 13 amino acids. CDR1 and CDR2 from the germline V gene are SQVTM and ANQGSEA. CDR3 residues: CSARSGVNQPQHF. DNA of the CDR3: TGCAGCGCCCGCTCTGGGGTTAACCAGCCCCAGCATTTT.

At least ten counts were recorded for this clonotype. The V and J genes are TRBV5-1 and TRBJ2-7; D gene ambiguous. This CDR3 comprises 12 residues. CDR1 and CDR2 (germline): SGHRS, YFSETQ. V was cut by 4 bases and J by 5 bases, with 10 bases left in between. The CDR3 spells CASSQPGNEQYF. CDR3 bases: TGCGCCAGCAGCCAACCTGGCAACGAGCAGTACTTC.

This clonotype was found a few times. The chain is built from TRBV5-1 and TRBJ1-5; no clear D. The V gene's germline CDR1 is SGHRS and CDR2 YFSETQ. The V end was cut by 0 bases, the J end by 3 bases, with 7 bases between. The length of the CDR3 is 14 residues. CDR3 sequence (DNA): TGCGCCAGCAGCTTGGGGGCACCCAATCAGCCCCAGCATTTT. Its translation is CASSLGAPNQPQHF.

The gene calls are TRBV29-1 and TRBJ2-7; TRBD2 matches 7 bases. V was pared by 3 bases and J by 4 bases, with 6 bases of the junction left unmatched. The CDR3 loop spans 13 amino acids. Germline V gene lookup returns CDR1 SQVTM and CDR2 ANQGSEA. CDR3 coding DNA: TGCAGCGTTGAGATCAGCGGGATTTACGAGCAGTACTTC. It specifies CSVEISGIYEQYF.

In its sample, this clonotype was seen a few times. The chain recombines TRBV4-2 with TRBJ2-7; tentatively, D is TRBD1 (5 bases). This CDR3 is 14 amino acids long. V lost 2 bases, J lost 3 bases, and 11 bases lay in between. CDR1 is LGHNA, CDR2 YNFKEQ, per germline. This chain's CDR3 is CASSQFPRDYEQYF. In DNA, the CDR3 is TGTGCCAGCAGCCAATTCCCCAGGGACTACGAGCAGTACTTC.

The chain links TRBV2 to TRBJ2-2; tentatively, D is TRBD2 (5 bases). The germline V gene encodes CDR1 SNHLY and CDR2 FYNNEI. The CDR3 consists of 13 residues. The ends were cut back, 8 bases at V and 1 base at J, with 8 bases in the middle. The CDR3 DNA follows: TGTGCCAGCGGCGCGGGGAACACCGGGGAGCTGTTTTTT. Protein product: CASGAGNTGELFF.

Only a few counts were recorded for this clonotype. V gene TRBV4-3 combines with J gene TRBJ2-5; TRBD2 aligns across 7 bases. V shed 0 bases and J 2 bases; nucleotides not matched to a gene: 9. Germline CDR1 and CDR2: LGHNA and YSLEER. This CDR3 is 17 amino acids long. The CDR3 is CASSQDGGSGPQETQYF. CDR3 DNA sequence: TGCGCCAGCAGCCAAGATGGTGGTAGCGGGCCTCAAGAGACCCAGTACTTC.

The rearrangement links TRBV12-3 or TRBV12-4 to TRBJ2-1, with 12 bases matching TRBD2. CDR3 length: 17 amino acids. Unmatched junction bases numbered 10, after V lost 3 bases and J lost 7 bases. CDR3 sequence: CASSLYLLAGGINEQFF. In nucleotides, the CDR3 is TGTGCCAGCAGTTTGTATCTTCTAGCGGGGGGGATTAATGAGCAGTTCTTC.